The present TCR beta chain was sequenced within a study of blood T cell repertoires in COVID-19. As handled by the study authors: Amplification from reference gene primers served as the basis for estimated nucleated cell counts. TCRdb keeps only in-frame clones here, not all; method: immunoSEQ multiplex PCR. That table furnishes V, J and clone size, whereas the DNA furnished D and trimming. The repertoire holds some 200,000 clones, with 82% as singletons. Seattle participants joined during active infection and were tracked over time. The specimen sequenced was peripheral blood. This sequence originates from a woman aged 70-85 years with COVID-19, enrolled during active disease.

DNA of the CDR3: TGTGCCACCAGCCACACCGGACAGGATAATGGCTACACCTTC. Translation: CATSHTGQDNGYTF. The chain couples TRBV24-1 to TRBJ1-2; TRBD1 matches at 7 bases. This CDR3 is 14 amino acids long. V trimming: 7 bases; J trimming: 6 bases; junction bases outside the gene matches: 10. CDR1 and CDR2 (germline): KGHDR, SFDVKD.